This T cell receptor (beta chain) was found in a study of shared clonotypes between healthy human individuals. Study-level points and caveats: Only a few donors were included, so the genetic and exposure-history diversity represented was limited. Sequencing depth was predicted to influence how clonotypes are shared among donors.

Repertoires were generated with immunoSEQ multiplex PCR, while TCRdb's copy carries only in-frame clones and drops some. The table shows hundreds of thousands of clones, with less than 80% occurring only once. With respect to this clone: Its antigen is not known.

The germline CDR1 and CDR2 sequences are MDHEN and SYDVKM. The CDR3 runs 15 residues. Trimming cost V 2 bases and J 3 bases, with 14 bases left between them. The sequence came from a woman aged 25 to 39 in good health. J is TRBJ2-7 and V is TRBV28; TRBD1 might be the D (6 bases). The specimen was memory CD4+ T cells sorted from blood. Subset of the sample: CD45RA-negative fraction. The CDR3 protein is CASSLEAGVFYEQYF. CDR3 bases: TGTGCCAGCAGTTTAGAGGCAGGGGTCTTCTACGAGCAGTACTTC.